This TCR beta chain was profiled in a study of T cell changes during pregnancy in multiple sclerosis. Repertoires were generated with immunoSEQ multiplex PCR, while TCRdb's copy carries only in-frame clones and drops some. Among more than 25,000 clones listed, 70% to 90% were seen once. This CDR3 is 18 amino acids long. Germline CDR1 SGHAT, CDR2 FQNNGV. Between the trimmed V and J ends, which lost 1 base and 3 bases, there was a span of 22 bases. This chain joins TRBV11-2 and TRBJ2-7, with D perhaps TRBD2 (5 bases). This TCR was sampled from a female donor with multiple sclerosis, enrolled in a pregnancy study. The specimen comprised CD8+ T cells from peripheral blood mononuclear cells, sampled in the third trimester of pregnancy. The DNA of the CDR3 is TGTGCCAGCAGCTTAGGTCCCTATAGCGCAGCCGACTTCTACGAGCAGTACTTC. This encodes CASSLGPYSAADFYEQYF.